The rows below give T cell receptor beta chains drawn from one sample of a study of shared clonotypes between healthy human individuals. Only in-frame clones appear in the TCRdb table, and some are missing; sequencing was by immunoSEQ multiplex PCR. The sample lists about 2,200,000 clones, about 93% occurring once. The sequencing sample was made of naive CD8+ T cells from PBMCs. The receptors were sampled from a man younger than 35 in good health. Some clones in this sample may be carry-over from other donors' samples. Both conserved end residues are part of each CDR3. D genes are given only for firm matches. Only some rows state a clone size, as once, few, many or a class for expanded clones.

v_call: TRBV28; d_call: TRBD2; clone_size: once; j_call: TRBJ2-7; cdr3_nt: TGTGCCAGCAGCTCTAGGACTAGCGGGAGCTACGAGCAGTACTTC; cdr3_aa: CASSSRTSGSYEQYF
v_call: TRBV2; d_call: -; clone_size: -; j_call: TRBJ2-1; cdr3_nt: TGTGCCCCCTGGGACGGACACAATGAGCAGTTCTTC; cdr3_aa: CAPWDGHNEQFF
v_call: TRBV11-2; d_call: -; clone_size: -; j_call: TRBJ1-2; cdr3_nt: TGTGCCAGCACTGGGACGAGAGCTAACTATGGCTACACCTTC; cdr3_aa: CASTGTRANYGYTF
v_call: TRBV9; d_call: -; clone_size: few; j_call: TRBJ1-4; cdr3_nt: TGTGCCAGCAGCGTAGGGAATGGTGAAAAACTGTTTTTT; cdr3_aa: CASSVGNGEKLFF
v_call: TRBV2; d_call: TRBD2; clone_size: -; j_call: TRBJ2-1; cdr3_nt: TGTGCCAGCAGTGAGTTAACTAGCGGGAGGGCACGAGAGCAGTTCTTC; cdr3_aa: CASSELTSGRAREQFF
v_call: TRBV5-5; d_call: TRBD1; clone_size: -; j_call: TRBJ2-7; cdr3_nt: TGTGCCAGCAGCCCCCCCCAGGGGGTGTCCTACGAGCAGTACTTC; cdr3_aa: CASSPPQGVSYEQYF
v_call: TRBV4-3; d_call: -; clone_size: -; j_call: TRBJ2-2; cdr3_nt: TGCGCCAGCAGCCCTCAAACCCGGGGCACCGGGGAGCTGTTTTTT; cdr3_aa: CASSPQTRGTGELFF
v_call: TRBV2; d_call: TRBD2; clone_size: -; j_call: TRBJ2-3; cdr3_nt: TGTGCCAGCAGTGACGGGCTAGCGGGAGACCCGGCGCAGTATTTT; cdr3_aa: CASSDGLAGDPAQYF
v_call: TRBV13; d_call: TRBD1; clone_size: once; j_call: TRBJ2-4; cdr3_nt: TGTGCCAGCAGCGTGGGACAGGGGGCGACTCGGGAAAACATTCAGTACTTC; cdr3_aa: CASSVGQGATRENIQYF
v_call: TRBV28; d_call: -; clone_size: -; j_call: TRBJ1-5; cdr3_nt: TGTGCCAGCCGGCGCGGGGGTAGCAATCAGCCCCAGCATTTT; cdr3_aa: CASRRGGSNQPQHF
v_call: TRBV27; d_call: TRBD2; clone_size: -; j_call: TRBJ2-5; cdr3_nt: TGTGCCAGCAGTGCAGGACTAGCCAGCGAGACCCAGTACTTC; cdr3_aa: CASSAGLASETQYF
v_call: TRBV4-1; d_call: TRBD2; clone_size: once; j_call: TRBJ2-1; cdr3_nt: TGCGCCAGCAGCCATGCAACTTCCTTTACTAGCGCCTCCAATGAGCAGTTCTTC; cdr3_aa: CASSHATSFTSASNEQFF
v_call: TRBV6-6; d_call: -; clone_size: once; j_call: TRBJ2-7; cdr3_nt: TGTGCCAGCAGTTACTCGTTCCGCTACGAGCAGTACTTC; cdr3_aa: CASSYSFRYEQYF
v_call: TRBV29-1; d_call: TRBD1; clone_size: -; j_call: TRBJ2-4; cdr3_nt: TGCAGCGGGACGACAGGGGGCGCGAACATTCAGTACTTC; cdr3_aa: CSGTTGGANIQYF
v_call: TRBV7-8; d_call: -; clone_size: -; j_call: TRBJ1-1; cdr3_nt: TGTGCCAGCAGCTTACTTCGAAGGGACACTGAAGCTTTCTTT; cdr3_aa: CASSLLRRDTEAFF
v_call: TRBV4-3; d_call: TRBD1; clone_size: -; j_call: TRBJ1-1; cdr3_nt: TGCGCCAGCAGCCAAGAGACTTGGACAGGGGGCTTGGACACTGAAGCTTTCTTT; cdr3_aa: CASSQETWTGGLDTEAFF
v_call: TRBV4-3; d_call: TRBD1; clone_size: once; j_call: TRBJ1-2; cdr3_nt: TGCGCCAGCAGCCATTACACCCTCGAACAGGGGATGCGCTACACCTTC; cdr3_aa: CASSHYTLEQGMRYTF
v_call: TRBV5-6; d_call: -; clone_size: -; j_call: TRBJ1-2; cdr3_nt: TGTGCCAGCAGCAATCCCGGGGGGGATCCTTTCTATGGCTACACCTTC; cdr3_aa: CASSNPGGDPFYGYTF
v_call: TRBV5-1; d_call: -; clone_size: -; j_call: TRBJ1-1; cdr3_nt: TGCGCCAGCAGCCAACCGAACACTGAAGCTTTCTTT; cdr3_aa: CASSQPNTEAFF
v_call: TRBV7-8; d_call: TRBD1; clone_size: -; j_call: TRBJ1-2; cdr3_nt: TGTGCCAGCAGCCTGGACAGGGCTAATGGCTACACCTTC; cdr3_aa: CASSLDRANGYTF
v_call: TRBV6-9; d_call: TRBD1; clone_size: -; j_call: TRBJ2-7; cdr3_nt: TGTGCCAGCAGTTATTGCAGGGGGAACGAGCAGTACTTC; cdr3_aa: CASSYCRGNEQYF
v_call: TRBV7-8; d_call: TRBD1; clone_size: -; j_call: TRBJ1-2; cdr3_nt: TGTGCCAGCAGCTCACCTCCTACGGGGACAGGTGCGACCGTCTATGGCTACACCTTC; cdr3_aa: CASSSPPTGTGATVYGYTF
v_call: TRBV7-9; d_call: -; clone_size: -; j_call: TRBJ1-1; cdr3_nt: TGTGCCAGCCCCCCAGAAGGGCTGAACACTGAAGCTTTCTTT; cdr3_aa: CASPPEGLNTEAFF
v_call: TRBV5-4; d_call: -; clone_size: few; j_call: TRBJ1-1; cdr3_nt: TGTGCCAGCAGCTTGGGCTCGAACACTGAAGCTTTCTTT; cdr3_aa: CASSLGSNTEAFF
v_call: TRBV19; d_call: -; clone_size: -; j_call: TRBJ1-1; cdr3_nt: TGTGCCAGTAGTAGGGACCGGGACACAGGACATAACACTGAAGCTTTCTTT; cdr3_aa: CASSRDRDTGHNTEAFF
v_call: TRBV30; d_call: -; clone_size: -; j_call: TRBJ1-2; cdr3_nt: TGTGCCTGGAGTGTAGTCACAAGCTATGGCTACACCTTC; cdr3_aa: CAWSVVTSYGYTF
v_call: TRBV5-1; d_call: -; clone_size: -; j_call: TRBJ2-1; cdr3_nt: TGCGCCAGCAGCTTGTCCCTTAAAAAGTTCTTC; cdr3_aa: CASSLSLKKFF
v_call: TRBV29-1; d_call: -; clone_size: -; j_call: TRBJ2-5; cdr3_nt: TGCAGCGTCCCGGGGAGGTGGGAGACCCAGTACTTC; cdr3_aa: CSVPGRWETQYF
v_call: TRBV5-1; d_call: -; clone_size: -; j_call: TRBJ1-3; cdr3_nt: TGCGCCAGCAGCCCGGGAGGGTCCGACGCGGGAGGATGGAACACCATATATTTT; cdr3_aa: CASSPGGSDAGGWNTIYF
v_call: TRBV27; d_call: -; clone_size: -; j_call: TRBJ2-1; cdr3_nt: TGTGCCAGCAGTTTCTCAGTCAACAATGAGCAGTTCTTC; cdr3_aa: CASSFSVNNEQFF
v_call: TRBV27; d_call: TRBD1; clone_size: -; j_call: TRBJ2-5; cdr3_nt: TGTGCCAGCAGTTCCTACAGGGGCCCAGAGACCCAGTACTTC; cdr3_aa: CASSSYRGPETQYF
v_call: TRBV11-2; d_call: TRBD2; clone_size: -; j_call: TRBJ2-7; cdr3_nt: TGTGCCAGCAGCCTCCCCTTACTAGCGGGAGCCGAGCAGTACTTC; cdr3_aa: CASSLPLLAGAEQYF
v_call: TRBV27; d_call: TRBD1; clone_size: -; j_call: TRBJ2-7; cdr3_nt: TGTGCCAGCAACCCAGTGGGGACAGGGGACTACGAGCAGTACTTC; cdr3_aa: CASNPVGTGDYEQYF
v_call: TRBV10-1; d_call: -; clone_size: few; j_call: TRBJ1-3; cdr3_nt: TGCGCCAGCAGTGAGTCCCGGCTCTCTGGAAACACCATATATTTT; cdr3_aa: CASSESRLSGNTIYF
v_call: TRBV27; d_call: TRBD1; clone_size: -; j_call: TRBJ1-3; cdr3_nt: TGTGCCAGCAGTGTAGACAGGGGAGGTGGAAACACCATATATTTT; cdr3_aa: CASSVDRGGGNTIYF
v_call: TRBV7-9; d_call: -; clone_size: few; j_call: TRBJ1-5; cdr3_nt: TGTGCCAGCAGCGAGGACAGCACCGATCAGCCCCAGCATTTT; cdr3_aa: CASSEDSTDQPQHF
v_call: TRBV15; d_call: TRBD2; clone_size: -; j_call: TRBJ2-1; cdr3_nt: TGTGCCACCAGCTCCGGGACTAGCGGGTTTTACAATGAGCAGTTCTTC; cdr3_aa: CATSSGTSGFYNEQFF
v_call: TRBV11-2; d_call: TRBD2; clone_size: -; j_call: TRBJ2-5; cdr3_nt: TGTGCCAGCAGCGTCACCCCTAGCGGTCCCCCTTTGGAGACCCAGTACTTC; cdr3_aa: CASSVTPSGPPLETQYF
v_call: TRBV2; d_call: TRBD2; clone_size: once; j_call: TRBJ2-5; cdr3_nt: TGTGCCAGCAGTGCGGCTATCGGGAGGCAAGAGACCCAGTACTTC; cdr3_aa: CASSAAIGRQETQYF
v_call: TRBV27; d_call: -; clone_size: -; j_call: TRBJ2-7; cdr3_nt: TGTGCCAGCAGTTTAGGGAAGGGTTCCTACGAGCAGTACTTC; cdr3_aa: CASSLGKGSYEQYF